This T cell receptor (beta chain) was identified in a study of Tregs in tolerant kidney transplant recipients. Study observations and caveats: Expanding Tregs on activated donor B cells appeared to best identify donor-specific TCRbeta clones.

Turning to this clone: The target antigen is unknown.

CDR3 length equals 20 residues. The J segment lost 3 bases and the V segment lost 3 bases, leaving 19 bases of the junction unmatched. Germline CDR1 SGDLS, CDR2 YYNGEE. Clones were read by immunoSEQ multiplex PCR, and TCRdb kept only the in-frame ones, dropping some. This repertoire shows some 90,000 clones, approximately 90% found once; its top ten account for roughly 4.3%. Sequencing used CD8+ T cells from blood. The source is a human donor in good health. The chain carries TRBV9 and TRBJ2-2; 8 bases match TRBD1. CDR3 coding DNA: TGTGCCAGCAGCGCCCACCGGGACAGGCTTACCCTAGGGTACACCGGGGAGCTGTTTTTT. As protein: CASSAHRDRLTLGYTGELFF.